This T cell receptor (beta chain) was sequenced during a study of blood T cell repertoires in COVID-19. Whole-study context: Samples representing acute and convalescent COVID-19 were sourced from the United States, Italy and Spain. T cells, B-cell-depleted T cells, or PBMCs provided the cDNA or gDNA that served as material.

This CDR3 contains 17 residues. Germline-derived CDR1 and CDR2 are SGDLS and YYNGEE. The trim removed 4 bases at V and 8 bases at J, leaving 16 bases unmatched. In the study's own analysis: Amplifying reference gene primers gave estimates of nucleated cell counts. Repertoires were generated with immunoSEQ multiplex PCR, while TCRdb's copy carries only in-frame clones and drops some. D and trimming come from the DNA, and the V and J calls and clone size come from that table. The sample lists 350,000 to 450,000 clones; approximately 86% were seen once. Material for sequencing was peripheral blood. This chain joins TRBV9 and TRBJ2-1, with TRBD2 matching 9 bases. This TCR came from a human donor in a cohort sampled during active COVID-19. The CDR3 bases are TGTGCCAGCAGCCCAGGCTTGGCGGGAGGGCCCCCGGATGAGCAGTTCTTC. Protein product: CASSPGLAGGPPDEQFF.